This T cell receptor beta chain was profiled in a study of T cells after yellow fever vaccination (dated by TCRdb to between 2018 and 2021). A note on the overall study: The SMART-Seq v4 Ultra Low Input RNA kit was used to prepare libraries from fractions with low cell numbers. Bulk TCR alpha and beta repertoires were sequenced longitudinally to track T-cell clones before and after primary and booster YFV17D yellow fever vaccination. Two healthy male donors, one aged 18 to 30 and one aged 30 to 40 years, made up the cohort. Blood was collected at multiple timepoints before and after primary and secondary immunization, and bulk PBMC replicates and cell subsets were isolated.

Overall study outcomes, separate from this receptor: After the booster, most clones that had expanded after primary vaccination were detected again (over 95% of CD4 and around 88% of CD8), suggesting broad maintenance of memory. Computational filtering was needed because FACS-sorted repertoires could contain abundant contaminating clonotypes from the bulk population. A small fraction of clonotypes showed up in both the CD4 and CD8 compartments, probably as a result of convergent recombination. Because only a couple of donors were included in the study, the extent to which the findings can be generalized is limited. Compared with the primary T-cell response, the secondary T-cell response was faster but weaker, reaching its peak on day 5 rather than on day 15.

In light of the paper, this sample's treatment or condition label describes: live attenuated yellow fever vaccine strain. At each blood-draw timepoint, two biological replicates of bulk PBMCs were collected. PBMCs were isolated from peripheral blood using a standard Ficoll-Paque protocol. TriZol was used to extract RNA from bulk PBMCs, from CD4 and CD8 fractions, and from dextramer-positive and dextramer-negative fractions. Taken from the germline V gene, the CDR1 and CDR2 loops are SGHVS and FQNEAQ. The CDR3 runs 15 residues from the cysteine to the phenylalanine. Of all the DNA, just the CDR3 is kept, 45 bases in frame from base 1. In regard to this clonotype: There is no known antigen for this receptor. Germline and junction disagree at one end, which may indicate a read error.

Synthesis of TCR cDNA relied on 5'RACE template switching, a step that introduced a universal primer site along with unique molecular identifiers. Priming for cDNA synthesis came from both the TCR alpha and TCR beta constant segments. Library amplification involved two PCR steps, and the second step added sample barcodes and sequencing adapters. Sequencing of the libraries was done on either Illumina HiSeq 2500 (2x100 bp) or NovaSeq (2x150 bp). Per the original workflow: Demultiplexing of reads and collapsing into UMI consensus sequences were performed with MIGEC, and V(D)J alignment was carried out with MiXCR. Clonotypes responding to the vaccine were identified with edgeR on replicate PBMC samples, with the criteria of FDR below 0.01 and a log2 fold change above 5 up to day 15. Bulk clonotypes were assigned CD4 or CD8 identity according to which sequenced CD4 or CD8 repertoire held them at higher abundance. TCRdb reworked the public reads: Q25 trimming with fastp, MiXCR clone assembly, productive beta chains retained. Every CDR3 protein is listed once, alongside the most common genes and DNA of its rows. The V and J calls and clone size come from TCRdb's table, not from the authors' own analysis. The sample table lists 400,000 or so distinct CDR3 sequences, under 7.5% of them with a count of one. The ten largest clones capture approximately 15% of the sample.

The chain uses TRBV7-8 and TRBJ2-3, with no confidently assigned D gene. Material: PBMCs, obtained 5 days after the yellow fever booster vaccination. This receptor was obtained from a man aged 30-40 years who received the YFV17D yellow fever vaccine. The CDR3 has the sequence CASSRRARSTDTLYF. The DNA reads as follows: TGTGCCAGCAGCCGCCGAGCCCGGAGCACAGATACGCTGTATTTT.